The present T cell receptor (beta chain) was sequenced within a study of T cell responses to AZD1222 COVID-19 vaccine. CDR3 length: 15 amino acids. Assay used: immunoSEQ multiplex PCR; TCRdb lists only in-frame clones, some missing. The sample shows roughly 92,000 clones, 85% to 90% of them seen only once. V and J are TRBV21-1 and TRBJ2-5; the table's D call TRBD1 went unverified against the DNA. TRBV21-1 is a pseudogene segment. The receptor was derived from an adult who received the AZD1222 COVID-19 vaccine. The sequencing used peripheral blood, collected 28 days after the second AZD1222 dose. CDR3 DNA: TGTGCCAGCAGCAAAGTTGCAGGGCTGGGGGAGACCCAGTACTTC. Protein: CASSKVAGLGETQYF.